Following are 5 T cell receptor beta chains from one sample sequenced in a study of blood T cell repertoires in COVID-19. The repertoire was sequenced with immunoSEQ multiplex PCR; TCRdb's copy has only in-frame clones and lacks some. Of hundreds of thousands of clones listed, around 88% are singletons. The specimen was peripheral blood. The receptors derive from a woman in her twenties or thirties who had recovered from COVID-19.

This chain links TRBV4-1 with TRBJ2-7; 9 bases fit TRBD2. J was trimmed by 7 bases and V by 1 base; bases with no gene match: 8. Germline values: CDR1 MGHRA, CDR2 YSYEKL. CDR3 length equals 15 residues. The CDR3: CASSQVPAGGREQYF. The CDR3 DNA follows: TGCGCCAGCAGCCAAGTTCCCGCGGGGGGGAGAGAGCAGTACTTC.

V gene TRBV28 combines with J gene TRBJ1-5; TRBD1 might be the D (6 bases). Germline V gives CDR1 MDHEN, CDR2 SYDVKM. The CDR3 covers 18 residues. Trimming took off 1 base at V and 1 base at J, with 17 bases between the two ends. The CDR3 bases are TGTGCCAGCAGTTTATTCGTTGGGACCGGGACAAGCAATCAGCCCCAGCATTTT. Protein: CASSLFVGTGTSNQPQHF.

CDR3 in amino acids: CASSIQGRGGGYTF. CDR3 in DNA: TGTGCCAGTAGTATACAGGGCCGAGGCGGTGGCTACACCTTC. The rearrangement joins TRBV19 to TRBJ1-2; the D gene is possibly TRBD1 (5 bases). CDR3 length equals 14 residues. V lost 2 bases and J lost 7, with 14 bases in between. The V gene's germline CDR1 is LNHDA and CDR2 SQIVND (reference sequence).

The chain is built from TRBV11-3 and TRBJ1-1; D not certain. Trimming removed 3 bases from V and 1 base from J, with 6 bases in between. Germline V gene lookup returns CDR1 SGHNT and CDR2 YENEEA. The CDR3 has 13 residues. The CDR3 is CASSFTENTEAFF. CDR3 coding DNA: TGTGCCAGCAGCTTTACAGAGAACACTGAAGCTTTCTTT.

The chain combines TRBV29-1 with TRBJ2-1; 10 bases agree with TRBD1. CDR3 length: 13 amino acids. The V gene end was trimmed by 4 bases and the J gene end by 8 bases; junction bases not matched to a gene: 5. Germline V lookup: CDR1 SQVTM, CDR2 ANQGSEA. The DNA for the CDR3 is TGCAGCGTTGGCGGACAGGGGGGGTATGAGCAGTTCTTC. It yields the protein CSVGGQGGYEQFF.